The 8 T cell receptor beta chains given below trace back to one sample, sequenced in a study of cytomegalovirus exposure and HLA in healthy donors. Primers included in the PCR were 60 Vbeta and 13 Jbeta primers. The method was immunoSEQ multiplex PCR; TCRdb's version includes in-frame clones alone and lacks a portion of them. Of approximately 210,000 clones in the sample, about four fifths were seen once. Source material: PBMCs. These receptors all come from a male donor in good health and CMV-seropositive.

V is TRBV6-6 and J is TRBJ1-3; a possible D gene is TRBD1 (5 bases). CDR1 and CDR2 from the germline V gene are MNHNY and SVGAGI (reference sequence). V lost 6 bases, J lost 7 bases, and 19 bases lay in between. The CDR3 sequence is 15 residues long. CDR3 nucleotide sequence: TGTGCCAGCAGGGCCTCGGGGGACCTGAAGAACACCATATATTTT. Its translation is CASRASGDLKNTIYF.

The chain recombines TRBV2 with TRBJ1-5; D is possibly TRBD1 (5 bases). Per germline, CDR1 SNHLY and CDR2 FYNNEI. Deletions cut 6 bases from V and 4 bases from J, with 19 bases between. The CDR3 runs 16 residues. The CDR3 sequence is CASSVDARVGNQPQHF. In DNA, the CDR3 is TGTGCCAGCAGCGTAGACGCCAGGGTTGGGAATCAGCCCCAGCATTTT.

The rearrangement links TRBV2 to TRBJ2-4; no reliable D call. Germline-derived CDR1 and CDR2 are SNHLY and FYNNEI. CDR3 size: 13 residues. Between the trimmed V and J ends, which lost 4 bases and 3 bases, there was a span of 7 bases. The CDR3, as DNA: TGTGCCAGCAGTGTTCGGTACAAAAACATTCAGTACTTC. Its translation is CASSVRYKNIQYF.

In this sample, this clone turned up a few times. V gene TRBV19 combines with J gene TRBJ2-7; tentative D call: TRBD1 (6 bases). Germline V gives CDR1 LNHDA, CDR2 SQIVND (reference sequence). V was cut by 4 bases and J by 0 bases, with 10 bases left in between. This CDR3 comprises 14 residues. CDR3 in amino acids: CASSRTATSYEQYF. CDR3 DNA sequence: TGTGCCAGTAGTAGGACAGCGACCTCCTACGAGCAGTACTTC.

The V gene is TRBV18, the J gene TRBJ2-7; 8 nucleotides align to TRBD2. Germline-derived CDR1 and CDR2 are KGHSH and LQKENI. V dropped 5 bases and J dropped 6; count of bases not matched to a gene: 12. The CDR3 spans 15 residues. This CDR3 reads CASSFSGTSTPEQYF. The CDR3 nucleotides read TGTGCCAGCTCATTCTCCGGGACTAGTACTCCCGAGCAGTACTTC. Full variable domain (remainder filled in from reference TRBV18 and TRBJ2-7): NAGVMQNPRHLVRRRGQEARLRCSPMKGHSHVYWYRQLPEEGLKFMVYLQKENIIDESGMPKERFSAEFPKEGPSILRIQQVVRGDSAAYFCASSFSGTSTPEQYFGPGTRLTVT.

The chain uses TRBV6-6 and TRBJ2-7, with TRBD1 matching 9 bases. J was trimmed by 3 bases and V by 2 bases; bases with no gene match: 5. The CDR3 runs to 15 residues. In germline, CDR1 is MNHNY, CDR2 SVGAGI (reference sequence). The CDR3 here is CASSYPDRGDYEQYF. The CDR3 nucleotides read TGTGCCAGCAGTTACCCTGACAGGGGGGACTACGAGCAGTACTTC.

This clone was seen once. The rearrangement links TRBV5-4 to TRBJ2-1, with D maybe TRBD2 (6 bases). V dropped 0 bases and J dropped 12 bases, with 16 bases sitting between them. The germline V gene has CDR1 SGHNT and CDR2 YYREEE (reference sequence). The CDR3 runs 14 residues. This CDR3 reads CASSLADYKAGQFF. The CDR3 region has the DNA TGTGCCAGCAGCTTGGCCGACTATAAAGCGGGGCAGTTCTTC.

The J gene is TRBJ2-1, the V gene TRBV19; TRBD2 matches at 16 bases. V lost 9 bases, J lost 10 bases, and 9 bases stayed unmatched. This CDR3 region has 15 residues. Germline V CDR1 and CDR2: LNHDA, SQIVND (reference sequence). The CDR3, as DNA: TGTGCCAGGGCCGGGACTAGCGGGAGGGCCAGCGAGCAGTTCTTC. Translation gives CARAGTSGRASEQFF.